This is a list of T cell receptor beta chains from one sample in a study of cytomegalovirus exposure and HLA in healthy donors. Sequenced by immunoSEQ multiplex PCR; TCRdb stores in-frame clones only, minus some. Here the sample spans about 250,000 clones, about 66% being singletons. The sequenced sample was PBMCs. These receptors all come from a female donor in good health and CMV-seronegative. The CDR3 runs from the conserved cysteine through the conserved F or W. A D gene is named only where the DNA matches it firmly. Size is omitted from some rows. Given values are once, few, many or a class for expanded clones.

v_call	j_call	clone_size	d_call	cdr3_length	cdr3_nt	cdr3_aa
TRBV7-9	TRBJ1-1	NA	NA	15	TGTGCCAGCAGCTTAGCTCGGTCGGGGGGGACTGAAGCTTTCTTT	CASSLARSGGTEAFF
TRBV30	TRBJ2-5	NA	NA	14	TGTGCCTGGGGGATTCAGGGGATATGGGAGACCCAGTACTTC	CAWGIQGIWETQYF
TRBV9	TRBJ1-6	NA	NA	12	TGTGCCAGCGGAGACTACGATTCACCCCTCCACTTT	CASGDYDSPLHF
TRBV30	TRBJ1-6	NA	NA	16	TGTGCCTGGAGTGTACTCCAGGGTTGGGAGGGCTCACCCCTCCACTTT	CAWSVLQGWEGSPLHF
TRBV19	TRBJ1-1	once	NA	15	TGTGCCAGTAGCAATCGGGGGTTGAGTGGCACTGAAGCTTTCTTT	CASSNRGLSGTEAFF
TRBV6-5	TRBJ2-1	NA	TRBD2	16	TGTGCCAGCAGTTACTCGATCCGCGGGAGTGTCGGTGAGCAGTTCTTC	CASSYSIRGSVGEQFF
TRBV5-6	TRBJ2-7	NA	TRBD1	17	TGTGCCAGCAGCTTGGCCTCGACAGGGAGTTCGCGGTACGAGCAGTACTTC	CASSLASTGSSRYEQYF
TRBV28	TRBJ2-3	NA	TRBD2	15	TGTGCCAGCAGGCCGGGGGGGCCGGGCACAGATACGCAGTATTTT	CASRPGGPGTDTQYF
TRBV7-3	TRBJ2-2	NA	NA	16	TGTGCCAGCGGATTAAGGGGGGGGGCGCAGGCCGGGGAGCTGTTTTTT	CASGLRGGAQAGELFF
TRBV11-3	TRBJ2-7	few	NA	15	TGTGCCAGCAGTTCATCCGGCAGGGTTTCCTACGAGCAGTACTTC	CASSSSGRVSYEQYF
TRBV5-4	TRBJ2-1	once	NA	14	TGTGCCAGCAGCTTGGACGGGAGCGACGATGAGCAGTTCTTC	CASSLDGSDDEQFF
TRBV5-4	TRBJ2-1	NA	NA	13	TGTGCCAGCAGCTGGCTAGCTGGCAATGAGCAGTTCTTC	CASSWLAGNEQFF
TRBV5-1	TRBJ2-7	NA	NA	16	TGCGCCAGCAGCCCGTCGCGGAGGGGAGGTCCCCACGAGCAGTACTTC	CASSPSRRGGPHEQYF
TRBV19	TRBJ2-7	NA	TRBD1	15	TGTGCCAGTAGTGTCTATCCGGGACAGGGAGGCGAGCAGTACTTC	CASSVYPGQGGEQYF
TRBV19	TRBJ2-7	NA	NA	14	TGTGCCAGTAGAGGGACTGGGGAATCCTACGAGCAGTACTTC	CASRGTGESYEQYF
TRBV19	TRBJ1-1	NA	NA	16	TGTGCCAGTAGTTCCCGGGTGCGCGGGCGAAACACTGAAGCTTTCTTT	CASSSRVRGRNTEAFF
TRBV19	TRBJ2-1	few	NA	15	TGTGCCAGTAGTACAAACCTCGGCCCTAGCACGGAGCAGTTCTTC	CASSTNLGPSTEQFF
TRBV6-1	TRBJ2-7	NA	TRBD2	14	TGTGCCAGCAGTGATATCGGGAGGGTCTACGAGCAGTACTTC	CASSDIGRVYEQYF
TRBV7-8	TRBJ2-7	NA	NA	13	TGTGCCAGCAGCTTTATCGGGAACTACGAGCAGTACTTC	CASSFIGNYEQYF
TRBV10-2	TRBJ1-1	NA	NA	14	TGCGCCAGCAAACCGACGGACATGAACACTGAAGCTTTCTTT	CASKPTDMNTEAFF
TRBV4-2	TRBJ2-7	NA	TRBD2	14	TGTGCCAGCAGCCAGACTAGCGGCCCCTACGAGCAGTACTTC	CASSQTSGPYEQYF
TRBV19	TRBJ2-5	NA	NA	15	TGTGCCAGTAGTCCTCAACAGGGTACGAGGGAGACCCAGTACTTC	CASSPQQGTRETQYF
TRBV5-1	TRBJ2-3	NA	TRBD2	17	TGCGCCAGCAGCGCGCGGACTAGCGGGAGGGGAACAGATACGCAGTATTTT	CASSARTSGRGTDTQYF
TRBV11-2	TRBJ2-1	NA	NA	15	TGTGCCAGCAGCTTAGGTTGGACTGCCCAGAATGAGCAGTTCTTC	CASSLGWTAQNEQFF
TRBV5-1	TRBJ1-4	NA	NA	15	TGCGCCAGCAGACTTCAGGGGTCCCTAATGGAAAAACTGTTTTTT	CASRLQGSLMEKLFF
TRBV7-9	TRBJ2-5	NA	NA	15	TGTGCCAGCAGCTTTACAGTTGGCGGGGTGGAGACCCAGTACTTC	CASSFTVGGVETQYF
TRBV6-4	TRBJ2-1	NA	TRBD2	20	TGTGCCAGCAGTGAGAAACTAGCGGGAGGCCACCTCAGCTCCTACAATGAGCAGTTCTTC	CASSEKLAGGHLSSYNEQFF
TRBV7-6	TRBJ2-1	once	NA	14	TGTGCCAGCAGCCAGACGCGGACGGGCGAGGGGCAGTTCTTC	CASSQTRTGEGQFF
TRBV19	TRBJ1-5	few	NA	18	TGTGCCAGTAGTATTCAGGATATTGGGGCGGGAAGCAATCAGCCCCAGCATTTT	CASSIQDIGAGSNQPQHF
TRBV7-2	TRBJ2-2	few	NA	13	TGTGCCAGCAACCCAAGGGGCACCGGGGAGCTGTTTTTT	CASNPRGTGELFF
TRBV19	TRBJ2-7	NA	NA	15	TGTGCCAGTAGTAAGGGGGACCTTCGGCTCTACGAGCAGTACTTC	CASSKGDLRLYEQYF
TRBV25-1	TRBJ2-5	NA	TRBD1	16	TGTGCCAGCAGTGATCCTGGGACAGGGGTGAGAGAGACCCAGTACTTC	CASSDPGTGVRETQYF
TRBV7-2	TRBJ2-1	few	TRBD1	17	TGTGCCAGCAGCTTAGTAATCCCAGGGGGTCGGTACAATGAGCAGTTCTTC	CASSLVIPGGRYNEQFF
TRBV5-4	TRBJ2-1	NA	TRBD2	15	TGTGCCAGCAGCCCGGGGACTAGCGGATACAATGAGCAGTTCTTC	CASSPGTSGYNEQFF
TRBV28	TRBJ2-7	NA	TRBD1	16	TGTGCCAGCAGTTTATGGACAGGGGGCGACCCCTGGGAGCAGTACTTC	CASSLWTGGDPWEQYF
TRBV2	TRBJ1-2	NA	TRBD1	15	TGTGCCAGCAGTGAAGCGCTTGGGACAGGGGTCGGTTACACCTTC	CASSEALGTGVGYTF
TRBV2	TRBJ2-3	NA	TRBD2	14	TGTGCCAGCACTAGCGGGAGGGGGACAGATACGCAGTATTTT	CASTSGRGTDTQYF
TRBV6-5	TRBJ2-7	NA	NA	14	TGTGCCAGCAGCCGGGACTTTAGATCCTACGAGCAGTACTTC	CASSRDFRSYEQYF